The TCR beta chain described here comes from a study of OX40 agonist ivuxolimab in advanced cancers. Assay used: immunoSEQ multiplex PCR; TCRdb lists only in-frame clones, some missing. The sample has 60,000 to 80,000 clones, about 81% seen once. Study-wide findings and caveats: CD8+ T cells showed, on average, more clonal expansion than CD4+ cells.

Comment on this clone: The antigen remains unidentified.

CDR1 and CDR2 from the germline V gene are LNHDA and SQIVND (reference sequence). V lost 6 bases and J lost 3; bases outside the gene matches: 9. The length of the CDR3 is 17 residues. The TCR originated in an adult with an advanced solid tumor such as melanoma, head and neck, liver or kidney cancer. The chain combines TRBV19 with TRBJ2-5, with 14 bases that match TRBD2. The material sequenced was CD4+ or CD8+ T cells sorted from blood, taken in a trial of the OX40 agonist ivuxolimab. CDR3 residues: CASSGATSGRAKETQYF. CDR3 nucleotide sequence: TGTGCCAGTAGCGGAGCGACTAGCGGGAGGGCCAAAGAGACCCAGTACTTC. The full variable domain, completed using reference TRBV19 and TRBJ2-5, is DGGITQSPKYLFRKEGQNVTLSCEQNLNHDAMYWYRQDPGQGLRLIYYSQIVNDFQKGDIAEGYSVSREKKESFPLTVTSAQKNPTAFYLCASSGATSGRAKETQYFGPGTRLLVL.